This is a list of T cell receptor beta chains from one sample in a study of immune cell composition in non-small cell lung cancer. Libraries were prepared by immunoSEQ multiplex PCR; TCRdb keeps only in-frame clonotypes and omits some of them. The top ten hold roughly a tenth of the sample, which has about 2,000 clones, around 82% seen once. The sample comprised lung tumor tissue. The receptors originated from a human donor with non-small cell lung cancer. The CDR3 runs from the conserved cysteine through the conserved F or W. D genes are given only for firm matches. Size is stated for part of the rows, as once, few or many counts, or as a class when the clone is expanded.

j_call | v_call | clone_size | d_call | cdr3_aa | cdr3_nt
TRBJ1-4 | TRBV28 | few | . | CASSLRGGMGDEKLFF | TGTGCCAGCAGTTTACGGGGGGGTATGGGGGATGAAAAACTGTTTTTT
TRBJ1-2 | TRBV18 | . | . | CASSPQIQGDPSYGYTF | TGTGCCAGCTCACCCCAAATCCAGGGCGACCCAAGCTATGGCTACACCTTC
TRBJ2-7 | TRBV15 | large | . | CATSRDEGGYEQYF | TGTGCCACCAGCAGAGATGAAGGGGGCTACGAGCAGTACTTC
TRBJ2-7 | TRBV19 | . | . | CASRPTGLSYEQYF | TGTGCCAGTAGACCAACGGGACTTTCCTACGAGCAGTACTTC
TRBJ1-1 | TRBV19 | . | . | CASSMSRNTEAFF | TGTGCCAGTAGTATGTCCAGGAACACTGAAGCTTTCTTT
TRBJ1-5 | TRBV6-4 | . | TRBD1 | CASTHGPGQGTSDTYQPQHF | TGTGCCAGCACCCACGGGCCGGGACAGGGAACATCAGACACCTATCAGCCCCAGCATTTT
TRBJ2-3 | TRBV2 | . | TRBD2 | CASSEWGTSGSTDTQYF | TGTGCCAGCAGTGAATGGGGGACTAGCGGGAGTACAGATACGCAGTATTTT
TRBJ1-4 | TRBV5-1 | few | TRBD1 | CASSPGQTDNEKLFF | TGCGCCAGCAGCCCGGGACAGACCGATAATGAAAAACTGTTTTTT
TRBJ2-1 | TRBV4-1 | . | . | CASSQDPHGSLQFF | TGCGCCAGCAGCCAAGACCCCCACGGGAGTCTTCAGTTCTTC
TRBJ1-3 | TRBV4-2 | . | . | CASSQGGAGNTIYF | TGTGCCAGCAGCCAGGGGGGGGCTGGAAACACCATATATTTT
TRBJ2-5 | TRBV2 | . | TRBD2 | CASSDPDAGGGEETQYF | TGTGCCAGCAGTGATCCCGATGCGGGAGGGGGGGAAGAGACCCAGTACTTC
TRBJ2-3 | TRBV18 | . | . | CASSPDQTAGDTQYF | TGTGCCAGCTCACCGGACCAGACCGCGGGAGATACGCAGTATTTT
TRBJ1-2 | TRBV19 | . | . | CASSISVYGYTF | TGTGCCAGTAGTATCTCAGTCTATGGCTACACCTTC
TRBJ2-2 | TRBV7-6 | once | . | CASSLFERTGELFF | TGTGCCAGCAGCTTATTTGAGAGGACCGGGGAGCTGTTTTTT
TRBJ2-2 | TRBV29-1 | . | TRBD1 | CSARPGTGGNGGELFF | TGCAGCGCTCGGCCCGGGACAGGGGGGAACGGCGGGGAGCTGTTTTTT
TRBJ2-3 | TRBV29-1 | . | . | CSVEKAGGTDTQYF | TGCAGCGTTGAGAAGGCAGGGGGCACAGATACGCAGTATTTT
TRBJ2-3 | TRBV5-1 | . | . | CASSLERAQYF | TGCGCCAGCAGCCTTGAGCGGGCGCAGTATTTT
TRBJ2-7 | TRBV11-2 | . | TRBD2 | CASSLGSSGSHEQYF | TGTGCCAGCAGCTTAGGCTCTAGCGGGAGCCACGAGCAGTACTTC
TRBJ2-2 | TRBV5-1 | . | . | CASTIGARGELFF | TGCGCCAGCACCATCGGAGCCCGGGGGGAGCTGTTTTTT
TRBJ2-3 | TRBV4-3 | . | TRBD2 | CASSPLAGGRADTQYF | TGCGCCAGCAGCCCTCTAGCGGGAGGGAGGGCAGATACGCAGTATTTT
TRBJ2-3 | TRBV7-2 | . | . | CASSLPTSGLDTQYF | TGTGCCAGCAGCTTACCTACCTCGGGTCTGGATACGCAGTATTTT
TRBJ2-2 | TRBV2 | . | TRBD1 | CASTRTGGYTGELFF | TGTGCCAGCACCCGGACAGGGGGTTACACCGGGGAGCTGTTTTTT
TRBJ2-5 | TRBV5-6 | . | TRBD2 | CASSPTPSAGRQTQYF | TGTGCCAGCAGCCCCACGCCCTCAGCGGGGAGACAGACCCAGTACTTC
TRBJ1-1 | TRBV7-2 | . | . | CASSLGGGHRTEAFF | TGTGCCAGCAGCTTAGGAGGAGGGCACCGCACTGAAGCTTTCTTT
TRBJ2-2 | TRBV7-3 | . | . | CASSPRQVTGELFF | TGTGCCAGCAGCCCTAGACAGGTCACCGGGGAGCTGTTTTTT
TRBJ1-2 | TRBV6-5 | . | TRBD1 | CASSTGAYGYTF | TGTGCCAGCAGTACAGGGGCCTATGGCTACACCTTC
TRBJ2-1 | TRBV7-2 | . | TRBD2 | CASRLGLAGVEQFF | TGTGCCAGCAGATTGGGACTAGCGGGAGTTGAGCAGTTCTTC
TRBJ2-7 | TRBV7-2 | . | TRBD2 | CASSSPSPGGQGYF | TGTGCCAGCAGCTCCCCCTCACCGGGAGGGCAGGGGTACTTC
TRBJ2-1 | TRBV7-9 | . | TRBD2 | CASSLSGEGLDEQFF | TGTGCCAGCAGCTTAAGCGGGGAAGGTCTGGATGAGCAGTTCTTC
TRBJ2-1 | TRBV5-6 | . | TRBD1 | CASSYDTGTGPNEQFF | TGTGCCAGCAGCTACGACACCGGGACAGGGCCCAATGAGCAGTTCTTC
TRBJ2-1 | TRBV4-3 | . | . | CASSLGAGGPYNEQFF | TGCGCCAGCAGCCTCGGAGCCGGGGGGCCCTACAATGAGCAGTTCTTC
TRBJ2-4 | TRBV23-1 | . | TRBD2 | CASSHGDAGGPGENIQYF | TGCGCCAGCAGTCACGGGGACGCGGGAGGGCCCGGTGAAAACATTCAGTACTTC
TRBJ2-4 | TRBV4-1 | . | . | CASSQDETLLAKNIQYF | TGCGCCAGCAGCCAAGACGAGACTTTACTAGCCAAAAACATTCAGTACTTC
TRBJ1-2 | TRBV19 | . | . | CASSIFGYTF | TGTGCCAGTAGTATCTTCGGCTACACCTTC
TRBJ1-5 | TRBV23-1 | . | . | CASSQSAQPQHF | TGCGCCAGCAGTCAATCGGCCCAGCCCCAGCATTTT
TRBJ2-7 | TRBV7-9 | . | . | CASSLQGYEQYF | TGTGCCAGCAGCCTACAGGGCTACGAGCAGTACTTC
TRBJ1-1 | TRBV19 | . | . | CATSDRINTEAFF | TGTGCCACCTCAGACAGGATTAACACTGAAGCTTTCTTT
TRBJ2-7 | TRBV6-1 | . | . | CAVSRDGNEQYF | TGTGCCGTCAGCAGGGATGGGAACGAGCAGTACTTC
TRBJ2-7 | TRBV5-4 | . | TRBD2 | CASSAPGGLASVQYF | TGTGCCAGCAGCGCCCCGGGGGGACTAGCTTCGGTGCAGTACTTC
TRBJ2-7 | TRBV5-4 | few | . | CASSFIADPLYEQYF | TGTGCCAGCAGCTTCATAGCGGACCCCCTCTACGAGCAGTACTTC
TRBJ2-2 | TRBV5-6 | . | . | CASSRLEPGTNTGELFF | TGTGCCAGCAGCCGATTGGAACCGGGGACAAACACCGGGGAGCTGTTTTTT
TRBJ1-1 | TRBV28 | . | . | CASSPLWDTSDEAFF | TGTGCCAGCAGCCCTCTTTGGGACACATCAGATGAAGCTTTCTTT
TRBJ2-1 | TRBV28 | . | TRBD1 | CASRGQGVAYNEQFF | TGTGCCAGCAGGGGACAGGGAGTAGCCTACAATGAGCAGTTCTTC
TRBJ1-5 | TRBV29-1 | . | . | CSVRLGGNQPQHF | TGCAGCGTCCGACTTGGCGGCAATCAGCCCCAGCATTTT
TRBJ2-7 | TRBV30 | . | . | CAWGRGYEQYF | TGTGCCTGGGGCAGGGGCTACGAGCAGTACTTC
TRBJ2-3 | TRBV5-6 | . | TRBD2 | CASSLGAGVSQDTQYF | TGTGCCAGCAGCTTAGGAGCGGGAGTTTCGCAAGATACGCAGTATTTT
TRBJ2-1 | TRBV29-1 | . | TRBD2 | CSVEGGRGYEQFF | TGCAGCGTTGAGGGCGGGAGGGGGTATGAGCAGTTCTTC
TRBJ1-2 | TRBV28 | . | TRBD1 | CASSSTGQGGGGYTF | TGTGCCAGCAGTTCAACCGGACAGGGAGGGGGTGGCTACACCTTC
TRBJ2-3 | TRBV20-1 | . | . | CSATSRGYF | TGCAGTGCCACTAGCAGAGGGTATTTT
TRBJ2-7 | TRBV18 | once | TRBD1 | CASSRGQNYEQYF | TGTGCCAGCTCACGGGGACAGAACTACGAGCAGTACTTC
TRBJ1-5 | TRBV19 | . | . | CASSIVGGSIHQPQHF | TGTGCCAGTAGTATAGTAGGAGGAAGTATCCATCAGCCCCAGCATTTT
TRBJ2-7 | TRBV7-2 | few | TRBD2 | CASSLDAGGYEQYF | TGTGCCAGCAGCTTAGATGCGGGGGGATACGAGCAGTACTTC
TRBJ2-5 | TRBV5-6 | . | TRBD1 | CASSLAGRGPETQYF | TGTGCCAGCAGCTTGGCCGGTAGGGGGCCAGAGACCCAGTACTTC
TRBJ2-7 | TRBV20-1 | . | . | CSARGVYEQYF | TGCAGTGCTAGAGGAGTCTACGAGCAGTACTTC